This T cell receptor beta chain is from a study of blood T cell repertoires in COVID-19. Background on the study: Acute-phase and convalescent COVID-19 samples originated in the United States, Italy and Spain.

The CDR3 runs 13 residues. Germline V gene sequence: CDR1 PRHDT, CDR2 FYEKMQ (reference sequence). Trimming removed 4 bases at V and 1 base at J, with 7 bases between. Repertoires were generated with immunoSEQ multiplex PCR, while TCRdb's copy carries only in-frame clones and drops some. The table lists over 600,000 clones, 85% to 90% of them singletons. This receptor was obtained from a woman aged 18-35 years with acute or convalescent COVID-19. The sequenced material came from peripheral blood. The chain recombines TRBV13 with TRBJ1-1, with a tentative D call TRBD1 (5 bases). As DNA, the CDR3 is TGTGCCAGCAGCTCCGGACAGAACACTGAAGCTTTCTTT. It specifies CASSSGQNTEAFF.